The rows below give T cell receptor beta chains drawn from one sample of a study of human T cells and chemical hapten exposure. In TCRdb, the RACE reads were re-called with MiXCR into one record per CDR3 protein. The sample includes 95,000 to 150,000 distinct CDR3 sequences, roughly 15% of them seen just once. The sequencing here drew on whole blood, taken in connection with sensitization to the hapten diphenylcyclopropenone (DPC). The origin of the receptors is a man between 18 and 29 years old with alopecia areata. Some clones in this sample may be carry-over from other donors' samples. CDR3s include the opening cysteine and the closing phenylalanine or tryptophan. The D gene is left open where the match is weak. Rows give clone size only sometimes, using once, few, many, or a class for an expanded clone.

V	D	J	size	CDR3	DNA
TRBV7-2	-	TRBJ2-3	few	CASSLGMVDTQYF	TGTGCCAGCAGCTTAGGAATGGTGGATACGCAGTATTTT
TRBV28	-	TRBJ1-5	-	CASSFRARGRNQPQHF	-
TRBV27	-	TRBJ2-2	few	CASRTRFSPGELFF	TGTGCCAGCAGAACCCGGTTTAGTCCCGGGGAGCTGTTTTTT
TRBV11-1	-	TRBJ2-3	-	CASSWDPEILFTSTDTQYF	TGTGCCAGCAGCTGGGATCCCGAAATACTTTTCACTAGCACAGATACGCAGTATTTT
TRBV2	-	TRBJ1-1	few	CASSGREAEAFF	TGTGCCAGCAGTGGCAGGGAAGCTGAAGCTTTCTTT
TRBV14	-	TRBJ2-7	few	CASSLWSGYEQYF	TGTGCCAGCAGCCTCTGGTCGGGGTACGAGCAGTACTTC
TRBV2	-	TRBJ2-3	few	CASSPSWRDNEGDTQYF	TGTGCCAGCAGCCCCAGTTGGAGGGACAATGAGGGAGATACGCAGTATTTT
TRBV27	-	TRBJ1-1	-	CASSSEEGRAEAFF	TGTGCCAGCAGTTCAGAAGAGGGGAGGGCTGAAGCTTTCTTT
TRBV6-5	-	TRBJ1-6	-	CASSYATGFNSPLHF	TGTGCCAGCAGTTACGCCACAGGGTTTAATTCACCCCTCCACTTT
TRBV5-1	-	TRBJ2-3	few	CASRLAPGTDTQYF	TGCGCCAGTCGGCTAGCCCCTGGCACAGATACGCAGTATTTT
TRBV2	-	TRBJ1-2	-	CASSEARGYTF	TGTGCCAGCAGTGAAGCCCGTGGCTACACCTTC
TRBV4-2	-	TRBJ2-7	-	CASSQVAAGDYEQYF	TGTGCCAGCAGCCAAGTCGCGGCAGGGGACTACGAGCAGTACTTC
TRBV9	-	TRBJ1-2	-	CASSGTALGYTF	TGTGCCAGCAGCGGGACCGCCTTGGGCTACACCTTC
TRBV27	-	TRBJ2-6	-	CASSTLGSTGANVLTF	TGTGCCAGCAGTACGTTGGGGAGTACTGGGGCCAACGTCCTGACTTTC
TRBV12-3/TRBV12-4	TRBD1	TRBJ2-5	few	CASSIDRGGETQYF	TGTGCCAGCAGCATCGACAGGGGAGGCGAGACCCAGTACTTC
TRBV5-1	TRBD2	TRBJ2-7	-	CASRRTSDTYEQYF	TGCGCCAGCAGACGGACTAGCGATACCTACGAGCAGTACTTC
TRBV12-3/TRBV12-4	-	TRBJ1-2	few	CASRRSGPHYTF	TGTGCCAGCAGGCGTTCGGGGCCACACTACACCTTC
TRBV12-3/TRBV12-4	TRBD2	TRBJ2-1	-	CASSRLAGENNEQFF	TGTGCCAGCAGCCGACTAGCGGGGGAGAACAATGAGCAGTTCTTC
TRBV6-5	TRBD1	TRBJ1-6	-	CASSSAGTGNSPLHF	TGTGCCAGCAGTTCAGCCGGGACAGGAAATTCACCCCTCCACTTT
TRBV6-2/TRBV6-3	-	TRBJ2-7	-	CASSYEDSRGGYEQYF	TGTGCCAGCAGTTACGAGGATAGTAGGGGTGGCTACGAGCAGTACTTC
TRBV11-2	-	TRBJ2-7	-	CASSLVGGGNSYEQYF	TGTGCCAGCAGCTTAGTCGGGGGCGGCAATTCCTACGAGCAGTACTTC
TRBV6-6	TRBD2	TRBJ2-1	few	CASSRTSGGPIYNEQFF	TGTGCCAGCAGTAGGACTAGCGGGGGCCCCATCTACAATGAGCAGTTCTTC
TRBV29-1	-	TRBJ2-3	-	CSVLTDTQYF	TGCAGCGTACTCACAGATACGCAGTATTTT
TRBV6-5	TRBD2	TRBJ2-3	-	CASSSLAGATDTQYF	TGTGCCAGCAGTTCCCTAGCGGGGGCCACAGATACGCAGTATTTT
TRBV7-2	-	TRBJ2-1	once	CASTPNSYEQFF	TGTGCCAGCACGCCGAACTCCTACGAGCAGTTCTTC
TRBV7-7	-	TRBJ1-4	few	CASSPRQSPNEKLFF	TGTGCCAGCAGCCCAAGACAGTCCCCCAATGAAAAACTGTTTTTT
TRBV4-1	TRBD1	TRBJ2-7	few	CASSQRTGTEDFYEQYF	TGCGCCAGCAGCCAAAGAACCGGGACAGAAGACTTCTACGAGCAGTACTTC
TRBV21-1	-	TRBJ2-1	-	CASSKDAGQYYNEQFF	TGTGCCAGCAGCAAAGATGCGGGACAGTACTACAATGAGCAGTTCTTC
TRBV9	TRBD1	TRBJ1-4	-	CASSVGDRRGEKLFF	TGTGCCAGCAGCGTGGGGGACAGGCGGGGCGAAAAACTGTTTTTT
TRBV5-6	-	TRBJ1-1	-	CASTQPGRVTEAFF	TGTGCCAGCACCCAACCAGGCAGGGTCACTGAAGCTTTCTTT
TRBV12-5	-	TRBJ1-1	-	CASGTDSLNTEAFF	TGTGCTAGTGGCACGGACAGCTTGAACACTGAAGCTTTCTTT
TRBV20-1	-	TRBJ2-1	few	CSARSTRDSYNEQFF	TGCAGTGCTCGTTCAACCAGGGATTCCTACAATGAGCAGTTCTTC
TRBV7-2	-	TRBJ2-5	-	CASSSTAQETQYF	TGTGCCAGCAGCTCGACAGCGCAAGAGACCCAGTACTTC